This T cell receptor (beta chain) was obtained from a study of human T cells and chemical hapten exposure. Study details: Variation in per-sample TCR yields came mainly from small pooled library volume differences.

Each CDR3 protein is one row after TCRdb ran MiXCR on the RACE reads. Of roughly 380,000 distinct CDR3 sequences in the sample, approximately 5.1% were seen once. This clonotype has more than one count but fewer than ten. V was pared by 6 bases and J by 8 bases, with 20 bases between. The CDR3 has 15 residues. CDR1 is DFQATT and CDR2 is SNEGSKA in the germline V gene (reference sequence). The sample's time point: patch test 1, 2 weeks after DPC sensitization. As to treatment: therapeutic diphenylcyclopropenone sensitization with weekly scalp DPC. Sequenced here: whole blood, sampled in connection with sensitization to the hapten diphenylcyclopropenone (DPC). The receptor was isolated from a woman aged 45-59 years with alopecia areata. Some clones in this sample may be carry-over from other donors' samples. The V and J genes are TRBV20-1 and TRBJ1-6, with TRBD1 as a possible D gene (6 bases). CDR3 in DNA: TGCAGTGCCGGACGCGGGGGGGCTCCGGATTCACCCCTCCACTTT. This gives the protein CSAGRGGAPDSPLHF.